The 9 T cell receptor beta chains below come from one sample, sequenced in a study of identical twins. TCRdb re-called the 5' RACE reads with MiXCR, one entry per CDR3 protein. The sample yields hundreds of thousands of distinct CDR3 sequences, about 20% seen once. These data were also filed under a second study, of T cells expressing NK-cell markers.

Sequenced sample: PBMCs. These receptors were obtained from a woman aged 18-30 years in good health.

V gene TRBV5-1 combines with J gene TRBJ1-2; possible D gene TRBD1, 5 bases. The CDR3 contains 14 residues. Trimming shortened V by 0 bases and J by 6 bases, and 12 bases separated the two germline ends. CDR1 and CDR2 from the germline V gene are SGHRS and YFSETQ. The CDR3 DNA is TGCGCCAGCAGCTTGGACCCAGGGACCCATGGCTACACCTTC. As protein: CASSLDPGTHGYTF.

This clonotype was counted only a few times. The chain links TRBV5-1 to TRBJ2-7; TRBD1 matches 7 bases. The junction had 14 bases not matched to a gene; V was cut back by 7 bases and J by 7 bases. This CDR3 is built from 14 residues. CDR1 is SGHRS and CDR2 is YFSETQ in the germline V gene. The DNA of the CDR3 is TGCGCCAGCCAGCCGACAGGGACCACGGGGGAGCAGTACTTC. Translating gives CASQPTGTTGEQYF.

The chain uses TRBV10-2 and TRBJ2-6, with D unresolved. V gave up 3 bases and J gave up 0 bases, with 6 bases separating them. Germline V gives CDR1 WSHSY, CDR2 SAAADI. The CDR3 spans 15 residues. This CDR3 reads CASSERHSGANVLTF. The CDR3 bases are TGCGCCAGCAGTGAACGGCACTCTGGGGCCAACGTCCTGACTTTC.

The chain has TRBV12-3 or TRBV12-4 and TRBJ2-5; 12 positions match TRBD1. This CDR3 spans 15 amino acids. The V and J ends lost 6 bases and 4 bases, in that order; junction bases with no gene match: 6. In DNA, the CDR3 is TGTGCCAGCAGCCGCGGGACAGGGGGCGTAGAGACCCAGTACTTC. This codes for CASSRGTGGVETQYF.

The rearrangement joins TRBV7-3 to TRBJ1-1; D unresolved. This CDR3 has 14 residues. Germline V gene lookup returns CDR1 SGHTA and CDR2 FQGTGA. V gave up 5 bases and J gave up 1 base, with 11 bases separating them. The CDR3 reads CASSRTGWNTEAFF. The CDR3 nucleotides read TGTGCCAGCAGCCGTACTGGTTGGAACACTGAAGCTTTCTTT. The variable domain in full, completed from reference TRBV7-3 and TRBJ1-1, reads GAGVSQTPSNKVTEKGKYVELRCDPISGHTALYWYRQSLGQGPEFLIYFQGTGAADDSGLPNDRFFAVRPEGSVSTLKIQRTERGDSAVYLCASSRTGWNTEAFFGQGTRLTVV.

This clonotype has only a few counts. V gene TRBV5-1 combines with J gene TRBJ1-5; a possible D gene is TRBD1 (5 bases). This CDR3 comprises 13 residues. Germline V gene lookup returns CDR1 SGHRS and CDR2 YFSETQ. V was shortened by 1 base and J by 7 bases, with 9 bases between the two germline ends. This chain's CDR3 is CASSLSGAQPQHF. The CDR3 DNA reads as TGCGCCAGCAGCTTGTCCGGGGCCCAGCCCCAGCATTTT.

This chain uses TRBV5-1 with TRBJ2-2; D assignment may be TRBD1 or TRBD2 (5 bases each). V lost 5 bases and J 3 bases, leaving 14 bases between the germline ends. Germline CDR1 SGHRS, CDR2 YFSETQ. This CDR3 is built from 15 residues. The CDR3 nucleotides are TGCGCCAGCAGGCGAGGGGATTCGGACACCGGGGAGCTGTTTTTT. Translating gives CASRRGDSDTGELFF.

This sequence joins TRBV9 and TRBJ2-2, with D tentatively TRBD2 (5 bases). Trimming removed 3 bases from V and 8 bases from J, with 17 bases in between. The CDR3 has 15 residues. The germline CDR1 and CDR2 sequences are SGDLS and YYNGEE. Written as DNA, the CDR3 is TGTGCCAGCAGCGCTCTCGGACTGGTTGGGGGGGAGCTGTTTTTT. Residues: CASSALGLVGGELFF.

V usage is TRBV12-3 or TRBV12-4 and J usage is TRBJ2-1; 9 positions agree with TRBD2. Losses at the gene ends were 7 bases for V and 4 bases for J; bases not matched to a gene: 17. This CDR3 spans 18 amino acids. The CDR3 sequence is CASTDDGWRGGGYNEQFF. The CDR3 region has the DNA TGTGCCAGCACCGACGACGGTTGGCGGGGGGGAGGTTACAATGAGCAGTTCTTC.